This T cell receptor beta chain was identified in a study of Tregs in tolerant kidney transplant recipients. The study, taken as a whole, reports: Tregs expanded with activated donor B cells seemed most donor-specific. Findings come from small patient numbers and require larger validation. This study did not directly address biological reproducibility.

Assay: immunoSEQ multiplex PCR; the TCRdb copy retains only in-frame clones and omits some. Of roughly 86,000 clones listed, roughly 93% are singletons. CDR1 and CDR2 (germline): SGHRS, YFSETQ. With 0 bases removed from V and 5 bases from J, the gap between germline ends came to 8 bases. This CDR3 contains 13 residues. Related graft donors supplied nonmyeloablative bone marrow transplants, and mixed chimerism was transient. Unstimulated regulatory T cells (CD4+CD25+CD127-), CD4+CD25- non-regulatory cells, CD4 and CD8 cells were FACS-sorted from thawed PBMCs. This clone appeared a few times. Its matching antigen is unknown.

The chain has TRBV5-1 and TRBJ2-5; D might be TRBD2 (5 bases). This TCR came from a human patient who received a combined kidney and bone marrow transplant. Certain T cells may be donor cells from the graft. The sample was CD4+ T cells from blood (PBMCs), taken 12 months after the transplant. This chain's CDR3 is CASSLGQRETQYF. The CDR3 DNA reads TGCGCCAGCAGCTTGGGCCAGCGGGAGACCCAGTACTTC.